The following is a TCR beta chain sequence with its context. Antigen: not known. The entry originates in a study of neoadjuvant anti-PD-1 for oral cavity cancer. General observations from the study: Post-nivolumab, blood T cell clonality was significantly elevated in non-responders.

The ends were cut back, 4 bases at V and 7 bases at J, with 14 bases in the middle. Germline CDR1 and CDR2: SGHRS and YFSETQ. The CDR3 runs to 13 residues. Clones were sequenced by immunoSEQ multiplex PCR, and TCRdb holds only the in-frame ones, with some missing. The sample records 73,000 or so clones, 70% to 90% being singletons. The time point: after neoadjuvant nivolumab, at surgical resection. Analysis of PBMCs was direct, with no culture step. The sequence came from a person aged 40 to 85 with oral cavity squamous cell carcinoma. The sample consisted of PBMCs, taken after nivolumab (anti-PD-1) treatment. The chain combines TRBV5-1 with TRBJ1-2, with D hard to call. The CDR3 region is CASSAETFSGYTF. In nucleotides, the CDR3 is TGCGCCAGCAGCGCGGAGACATTTTCTGGCTACACCTTC.